This T cell receptor (beta chain) was recorded in a study of radiotherapy plus CTLA-4 blockade in lung cancer. Across the whole study: An objective response was seen in approximately 17% of patients, and disease control in less than 40%.

Study results and limitations: The study found tumor-derived TCR clones expanded in blood after radiotherapy plus ipilimumab.

Each patient with chemo-refractory metastatic non-small-cell lung cancer was treated with focal radiation plus CTLA-4 blockade using ipilimumab. Concerning this clone: Its specificity is unknown.

Repertoires were generated with immunoSEQ multiplex PCR, while TCRdb's copy carries only in-frame clones and drops some. The table includes more than 75,000 clones, roughly 80% detected once. The source of this sequence is a human donor with non-small cell lung cancer that progressed on radiotherapy plus ipilimumab. The sample in question was peripheral blood, obtained from a patient treated with radiotherapy plus ipilimumab.

The CDR3 nucleotides read TGTGCCAGCAGTTCTTCCTCTGCGGGAACTAGCTACGAGCAGTACTTC. This encodes CASSSSSAGTSYEQYF. The chain joins TRBV28 to TRBJ2-7; possibly TRBD2 for D (6 bases). From germline, CDR1 is MDHEN and CDR2 SYDVKM. The CDR3 is 16 residues long. The V and J ends lost 4 bases and 3 bases respectively, with 19 bases between them.